This entry is about one T cell receptor (beta chain). The antigen is not known. The data stem from a study of CD8+ T cells in alopecia areata. General study findings and limits: Clonality in lesional scalp, especially alopecia totalis/universalis, exceeded that of normal scalp.

Once RNA had been extracted, it was reverse transcribed into cDNA to act as the sequencing template. Clones were read by immunoSEQ multiplex PCR, and TCRdb kept only the in-frame ones, dropping some. Among 93,000 or so clones listed, around 59% were seen once. Sorting of PBMCs yielded the CD4+ and CD8+ T cells. V gave up 0 bases and J gave up 0 bases, with 11 bases separating them. Per the germline V gene, CDR1 is GTSNPN and CDR2 is SVGIG (reference sequence). There are 15 residues in the CDR3. The chain recombines TRBV30 with TRBJ1-2; D is uncertain. The receptor was isolated from a human donor in good health. The sequenced material came from CD4+ T cells sorted from blood. The CDR3 sequence is CAWSVRPDSNYGYTF. In nucleotides, the CDR3 is TGTGCCTGGAGTGTACGGCCAGACTCTAACTATGGCTACACCTTC.